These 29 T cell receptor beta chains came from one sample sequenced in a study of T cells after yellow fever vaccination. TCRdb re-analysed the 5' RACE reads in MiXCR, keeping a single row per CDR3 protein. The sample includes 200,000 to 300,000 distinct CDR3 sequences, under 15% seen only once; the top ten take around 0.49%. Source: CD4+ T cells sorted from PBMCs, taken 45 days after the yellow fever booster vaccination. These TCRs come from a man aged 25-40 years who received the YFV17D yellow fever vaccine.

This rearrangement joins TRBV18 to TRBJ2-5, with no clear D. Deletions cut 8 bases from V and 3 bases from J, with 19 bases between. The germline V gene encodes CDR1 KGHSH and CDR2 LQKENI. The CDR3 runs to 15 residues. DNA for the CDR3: TGTGCCAGCGAACGTAGGCGGAGCGCGGAAGAGACCCAGTACTTC. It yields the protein CASERRRSAEETQYF.

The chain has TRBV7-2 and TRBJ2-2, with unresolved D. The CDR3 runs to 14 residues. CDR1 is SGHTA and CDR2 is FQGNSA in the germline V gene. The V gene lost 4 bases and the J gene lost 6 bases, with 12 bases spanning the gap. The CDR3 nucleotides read TGTGCCAGCAGCTCGGCATTCCTTTCCGGGGAGCTGTTTTTT. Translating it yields CASSSAFLSGELFF.

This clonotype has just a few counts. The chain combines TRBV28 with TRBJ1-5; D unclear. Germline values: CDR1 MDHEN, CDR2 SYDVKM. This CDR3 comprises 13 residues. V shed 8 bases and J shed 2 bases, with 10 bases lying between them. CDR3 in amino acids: CASQVVGNQPQHF. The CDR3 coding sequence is TGTGCCAGCCAGGTGGTCGGCAATCAGCCCCAGCATTTT.

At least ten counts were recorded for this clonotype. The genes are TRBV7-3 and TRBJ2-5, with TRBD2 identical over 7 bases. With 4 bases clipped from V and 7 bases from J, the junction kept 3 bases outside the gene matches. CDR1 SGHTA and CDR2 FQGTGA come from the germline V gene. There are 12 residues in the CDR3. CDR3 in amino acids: CASSSPGGTQYF. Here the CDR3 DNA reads TGTGCCAGCAGCTCACCGGGAGGGACCCAGTACTTC.

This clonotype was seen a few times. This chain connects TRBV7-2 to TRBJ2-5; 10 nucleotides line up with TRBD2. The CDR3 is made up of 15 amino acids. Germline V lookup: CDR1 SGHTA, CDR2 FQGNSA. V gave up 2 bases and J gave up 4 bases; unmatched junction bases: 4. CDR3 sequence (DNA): TGTGCCAGCAGCTTACCTAGCGGGAGAAGAGAGACCCAGTACTTC. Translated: CASSLPSGRRETQYF.

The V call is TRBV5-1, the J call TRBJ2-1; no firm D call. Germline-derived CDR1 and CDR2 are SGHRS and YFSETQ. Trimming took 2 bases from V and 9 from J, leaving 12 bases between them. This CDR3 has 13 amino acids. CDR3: CASSFDLASEQFF. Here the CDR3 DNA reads TGCGCCAGCAGCTTTGATTTGGCTTCTGAGCAGTTCTTC.

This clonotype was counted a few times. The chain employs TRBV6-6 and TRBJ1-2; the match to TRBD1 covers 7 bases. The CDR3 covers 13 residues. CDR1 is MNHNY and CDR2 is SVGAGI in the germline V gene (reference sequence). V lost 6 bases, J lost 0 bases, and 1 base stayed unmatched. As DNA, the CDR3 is TGTGCCAGCAGCCAGGGGGCTAACTATGGCTACACCTTC. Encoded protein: CASSQGANYGYTF.

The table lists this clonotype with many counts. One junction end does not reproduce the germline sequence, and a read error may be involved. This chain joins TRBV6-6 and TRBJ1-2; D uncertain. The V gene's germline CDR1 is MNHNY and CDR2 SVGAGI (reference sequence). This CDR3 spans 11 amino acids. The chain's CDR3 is CASSYSQENFF. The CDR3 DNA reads TGTGCCAGCAGTTACTCGCAGGAGAACTTCTTC.

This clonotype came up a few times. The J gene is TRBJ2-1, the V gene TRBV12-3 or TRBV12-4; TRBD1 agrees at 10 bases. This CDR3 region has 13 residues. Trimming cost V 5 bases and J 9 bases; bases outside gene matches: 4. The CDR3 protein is CASSTRTGGEQFF. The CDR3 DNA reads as TGTGCCAGCAGTACCCGGACAGGGGGTGAGCAGTTCTTC.

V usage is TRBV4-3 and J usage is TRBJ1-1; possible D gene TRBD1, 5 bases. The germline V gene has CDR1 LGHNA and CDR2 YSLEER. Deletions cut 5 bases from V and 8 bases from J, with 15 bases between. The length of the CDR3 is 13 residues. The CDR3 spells CASSADPGREAFF. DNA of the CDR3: TGCGCCAGCAGCGCGGACCCAGGGCGGGAAGCTTTCTTT.

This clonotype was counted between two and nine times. The CDR3 DNA sequence: TGTGCCAGCAGGAGAGATACGCAGTATTTT. It codes for CASRRDTQYF. The chain couples TRBV12-3 or TRBV12-4 to TRBJ2-3; D is unresolved. This CDR3 contains 10 residues. V gave up 6 bases and J gave up 5 bases, with 3 bases separating them.

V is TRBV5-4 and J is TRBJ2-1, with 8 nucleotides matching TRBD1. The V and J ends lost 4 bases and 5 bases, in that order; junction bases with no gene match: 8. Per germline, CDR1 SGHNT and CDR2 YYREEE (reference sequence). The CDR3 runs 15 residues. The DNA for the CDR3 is TGTGCCAGCAGCCCATGGGACAGGCGAAACAATGAGCAGTTCTTC. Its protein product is CASSPWDRRNNEQFF.

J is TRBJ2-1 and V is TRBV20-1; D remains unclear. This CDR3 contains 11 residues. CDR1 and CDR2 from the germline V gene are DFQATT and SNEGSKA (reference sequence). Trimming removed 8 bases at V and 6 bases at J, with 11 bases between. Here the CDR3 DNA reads TGCAGTCCCAAGGCTGGCAATGAGCAGTTCTTC. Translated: CSPKAGNEQFF.

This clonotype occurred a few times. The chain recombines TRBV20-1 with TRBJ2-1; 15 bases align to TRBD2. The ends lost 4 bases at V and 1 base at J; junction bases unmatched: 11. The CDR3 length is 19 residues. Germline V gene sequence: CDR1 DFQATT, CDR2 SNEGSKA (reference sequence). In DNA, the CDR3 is TGCAGTGCTAAGACCGGGACTAGCGGGAGGCCAAAATCCTACAATGAGCAGTTCTTC. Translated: CSAKTGTSGRPKSYNEQFF.

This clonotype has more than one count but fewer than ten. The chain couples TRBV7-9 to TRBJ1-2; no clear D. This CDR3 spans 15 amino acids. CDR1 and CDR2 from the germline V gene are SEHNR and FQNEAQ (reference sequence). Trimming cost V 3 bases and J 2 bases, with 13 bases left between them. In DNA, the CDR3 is TGTGCCAGCAGCTTGTTTGGCCGGCTGAACTATGGCTACACCTTC. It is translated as CASSLFGRLNYGYTF. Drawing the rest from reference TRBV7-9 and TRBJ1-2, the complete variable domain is DTGVSQNPRHKITKRGQNVTFRCDPISEHNRLYWYRQTLGQGPEFLTYFQNEAQLEKSRLLSDRFSAERPKGSFSTLEIQRTEQGDSAMYLCASSLFGRLNYGYTFGSGTRLTVV.

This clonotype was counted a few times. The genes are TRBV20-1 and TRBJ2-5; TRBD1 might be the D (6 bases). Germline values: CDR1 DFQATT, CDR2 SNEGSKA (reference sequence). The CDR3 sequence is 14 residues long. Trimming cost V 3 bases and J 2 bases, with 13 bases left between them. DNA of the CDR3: TGCAGTGCTAGCAGGGGCTGGGGGCAAGAGACCCAGTACTTC. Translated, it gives CSASRGWGQETQYF.

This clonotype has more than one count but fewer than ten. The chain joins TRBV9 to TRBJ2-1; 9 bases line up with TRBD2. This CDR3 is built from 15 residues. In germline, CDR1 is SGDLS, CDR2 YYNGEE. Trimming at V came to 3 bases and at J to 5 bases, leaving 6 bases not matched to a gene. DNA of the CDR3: TGTGCCAGCAGCGCCTTTAGCGGGAGAGACAATGAGCAGTTCTTC. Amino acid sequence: CASSAFSGRDNEQFF.

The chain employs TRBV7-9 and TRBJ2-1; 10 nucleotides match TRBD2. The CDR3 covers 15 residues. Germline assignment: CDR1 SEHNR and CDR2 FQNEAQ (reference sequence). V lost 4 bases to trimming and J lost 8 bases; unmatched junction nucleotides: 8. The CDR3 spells CASSWGLAMVYEQFF. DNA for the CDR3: TGTGCCAGCAGCTGGGGACTAGCGATGGTCTATGAGCAGTTCTTC.

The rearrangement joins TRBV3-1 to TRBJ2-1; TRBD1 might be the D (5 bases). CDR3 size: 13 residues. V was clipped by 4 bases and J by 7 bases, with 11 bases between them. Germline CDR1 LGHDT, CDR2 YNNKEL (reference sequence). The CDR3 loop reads CASSPGISNEQFF. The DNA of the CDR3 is TGTGCCAGCAGCCCAGGGATCTCGAATGAGCAGTTCTTC.

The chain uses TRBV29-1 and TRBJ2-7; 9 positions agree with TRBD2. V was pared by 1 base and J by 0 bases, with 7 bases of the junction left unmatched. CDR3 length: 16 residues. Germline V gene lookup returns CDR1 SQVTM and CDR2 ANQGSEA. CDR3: CSVEVRLADRSYEQYF. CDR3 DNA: TGCAGCGTTGAAGTTCGACTAGCGGACCGCTCCTACGAGCAGTACTTC.

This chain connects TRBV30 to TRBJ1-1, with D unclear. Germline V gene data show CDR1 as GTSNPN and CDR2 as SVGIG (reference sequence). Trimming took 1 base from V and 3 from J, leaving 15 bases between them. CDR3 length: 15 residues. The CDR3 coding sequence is TGTGCCTGGAGTGAAGTGGGCTATCGGGACACTGAAGCTTTCTTT. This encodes CAWSEVGYRDTEAFF.

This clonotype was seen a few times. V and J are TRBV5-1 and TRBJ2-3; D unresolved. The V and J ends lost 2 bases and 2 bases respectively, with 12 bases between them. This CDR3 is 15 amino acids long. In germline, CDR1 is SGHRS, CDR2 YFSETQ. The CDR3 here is CASSFHDGDTDTQYF. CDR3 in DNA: TGCGCCAGCAGCTTCCACGACGGAGACACAGATACGCAGTATTTT.

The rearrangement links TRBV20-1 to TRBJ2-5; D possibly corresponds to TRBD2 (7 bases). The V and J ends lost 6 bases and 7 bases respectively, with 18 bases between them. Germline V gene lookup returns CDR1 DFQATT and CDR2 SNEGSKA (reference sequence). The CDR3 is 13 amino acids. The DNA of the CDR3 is TGCAGTGCGGCGGGGGCAGGATTAGGGACCCAGTACTTC. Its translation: CSAAGAGLGTQYF.

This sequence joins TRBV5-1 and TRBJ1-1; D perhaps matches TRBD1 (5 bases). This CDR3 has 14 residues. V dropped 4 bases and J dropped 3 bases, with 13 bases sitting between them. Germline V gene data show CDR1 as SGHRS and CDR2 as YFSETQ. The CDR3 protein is CASSPQGSDTEAFF. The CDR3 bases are TGCGCCAGCAGCCCCCAGGGATCGGACACTGAAGCTTTCTTT.

The CDR3 nucleotides are TGCAGTGCTAGATCCGCTAGCGGGGGGAATGAGCAGTTCTTC. Protein sequence: CSARSASGGNEQFF. The chain employs TRBV20-1 and TRBJ2-1, with TRBD2 matching over 11 bases. The V and J ends lost 2 bases and 7 bases, in that order; junction bases with no gene match: 4. Germline V lookup: CDR1 DFQATT, CDR2 SNEGSKA (reference sequence). The CDR3 has 14 amino acids.

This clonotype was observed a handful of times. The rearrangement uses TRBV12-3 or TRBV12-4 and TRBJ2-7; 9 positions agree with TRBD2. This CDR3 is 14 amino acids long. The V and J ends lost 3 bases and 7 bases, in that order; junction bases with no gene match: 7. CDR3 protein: CASSLAGGRGEQYF. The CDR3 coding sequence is TGTGCCAGCAGTTTGGCGGGAGGGCGGGGAGAGCAGTACTTC.

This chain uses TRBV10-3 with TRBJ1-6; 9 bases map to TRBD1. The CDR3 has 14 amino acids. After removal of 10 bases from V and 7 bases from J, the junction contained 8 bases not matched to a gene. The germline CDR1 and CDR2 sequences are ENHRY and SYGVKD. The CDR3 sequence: CATSSGTGNSPLHF. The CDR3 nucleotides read TGTGCCACCAGCTCAGGGACAGGGAATTCACCCCTCCACTTT.

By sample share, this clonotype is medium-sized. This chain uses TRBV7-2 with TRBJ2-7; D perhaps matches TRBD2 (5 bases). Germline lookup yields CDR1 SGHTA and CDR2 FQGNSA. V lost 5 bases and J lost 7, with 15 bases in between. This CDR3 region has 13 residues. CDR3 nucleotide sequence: TGTGCCAGCAGCGTTACGCCCCCGGGGGAGCAGTACTTC. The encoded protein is CASSVTPPGEQYF.

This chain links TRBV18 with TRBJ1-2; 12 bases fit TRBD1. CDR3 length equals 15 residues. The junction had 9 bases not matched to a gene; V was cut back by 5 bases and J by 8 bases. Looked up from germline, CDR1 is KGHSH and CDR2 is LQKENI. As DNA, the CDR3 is TGTGCCAGCTCAAGGTTGGGACAGGGGGCGAGCGGCTACACCTTC. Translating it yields CASSRLGQGASGYTF.